A selection of T cell receptor beta chains follows, all from one sample in a study of OX40 agonist ivuxolimab in advanced cancers. Data came from immunoSEQ multiplex PCR; TCRdb stores just in-frame clones and leaves some out. This table holds tens of thousands of clones, about 83% found once. The material sequenced was CD4+ or CD8+ T cells sorted from blood, taken in a trial of the OX40 agonist ivuxolimab. The receptor source for this set is an adult with an advanced solid tumor such as melanoma, head and neck, liver or kidney cancer. Each CDR3 is given with its conserved first and last residue. The D gene is left open where the match is weak. The listing skips clone size in some rows; elsewhere it reads once, few, many or a size class.

TRBJ2-5	TRBV7-6	TRBD2	.	TGTGCCAGCAGCCCCTCTGGGAGCGGGCTAGCGGGAGGGGTGGAGACCCAGTACTTC	CASSPSGSGLAGGVETQYF
TRBJ1-1	TRBV7-9	.	.	TGTGCCAGCAGCTCCCGAGAGGGGTGGCACATGAACACTGAAGCTTTCTTT	CASSSREGWHMNTEAFF
TRBJ2-1	TRBV25-1	TRBD2	.	TGTGCCAGCAGTGAATATGCGGCTAGCGGGACTATCTACAATGAGCAGTTCTTC	CASSEYAASGTIYNEQFF
TRBJ1-2	TRBV19	TRBD1	once	TGTGCCAGTAGTCCCCACCCCGACAGGGCCGGTGGCTACACCTTC	CASSPHPDRAGGYTF
TRBJ1-1	TRBV10-3	.	.	TGTGCCATCAGTGTTCGGGGGGGGAACACTGAAGCTTTCTTT	CAISVRGGNTEAFF
TRBJ2-3	TRBV5-1	.	.	TGCGCCGCCCGGGACCCAGGGGCAGATACGCAGTATTTT	CAARDPGADTQYF
TRBJ2-3	TRBV20-1	.	few	TGCAGTGCACGTCGGGGACAAACGCAGTATTTT	CSARRGQTQYF
TRBJ2-1	TRBV6-1	TRBD2	.	TGTGCCAGCAGGGGCCTAGCGGGGGGAGGGGATGAGCAGTTCTTC	CASRGLAGGGDEQFF
TRBJ2-3	TRBV7-8	.	once	TGTGCCAGCAGCTTAGCGCTAGCGAAAGGCACAGATACGCAGTATTTT	CASSLALAKGTDTQYF
TRBJ1-4	TRBV2	.	.	TGTGCCAGCAGTGACTACAGGCGGCCGGGGGAAAAACTGTTTTTT	CASSDYRRPGEKLFF
TRBJ2-1	TRBV7-2	.	.	TGTGCCAGCAGCCCGAGCCCCCGGAGATCCTACAATGAGCAGTTCTTC	CASSPSPRRSYNEQFF
TRBJ1-6	TRBV7-9	.	.	TGTGCCAGCAGCTTACAGGGCGCCAAGAGGGGCTCACCCCTCCACTTT	CASSLQGAKRGSPLHF
TRBJ1-4	TRBV6-5	.	.	TGTGCCAGCAGTCCAGGGACAACTAATGAAAAACTGTTTTTT	CASSPGTTNEKLFF
TRBJ1-5	TRBV10-3	.	.	TGTGCCCCCCCCGGAGGCAATCAGCCCCAGCATTTT	CAPPGGNQPQHF
TRBJ2-7	TRBV15	.	.	TGTGCCACCAGCAGAGATCACGGCTACGAGCAGTACTTC	CATSRDHGYEQYF
TRBJ1-5	TRBV6-5	.	few	TGTGCCAGCAGTTACTCGCTCGATCAGCCCCAGCATTTT	CASSYSLDQPQHF
TRBJ2-7	TRBV6-1	.	.	TGTGCCAGCACTGTGGCGGACGGTCCCTACGAGCAGTACTTC	CASTVADGPYEQYF
TRBJ2-7	TRBV6-1	TRBD1	.	TGTGCCAGCAGCTCGGGACAGGGGAGGAACGAGCAGTACTTC	CASSSGQGRNEQYF
TRBJ2-3	TRBV5-5	TRBD1	.	TGTGCCAGCAGCTTGGTCGGGACAGTAGGCACAGATACGCAGTATTTT	CASSLVGTVGTDTQYF
TRBJ2-2	TRBV19	.	.	TGTGCCAGCAGCCCTGGGCAGTCCGGGGAGCTGTTTTTT	CASSPGQSGELFF
TRBJ2-2	TRBV11-2	TRBD2	.	TGTGCCAGCAGCTTAGTAGCGGGCTTGAACACCGGGGAGCTGTTTTTT	CASSLVAGLNTGELFF
TRBJ1-5	TRBV27	.	.	TGTGCCAGCAGTCGACAGGCCGGGACAAGGATTCAGCCCCAGCATTTT	CASSRQAGTRIQPQHF
TRBJ2-2	TRBV19	.	.	TGTGCCAGTACCGATCAGGGGACACGAGGCACCGGGGAGCTGTTTTTT	CASTDQGTRGTGELFF
TRBJ1-1	TRBV5-1	.	.	TGCGCCAGCAGCCCACAGGGCTACACTGAAGCTTTCTTT	CASSPQGYTEAFF
TRBJ2-7	TRBV13	.	.	TGTGCCAGCAGCTTATATCCTTCTGGGGAGCAGTACTTC	CASSLYPSGEQYF
TRBJ1-3	TRBV21-1	.	.	TGTGCCAGCAGCACGAGGGACAGGGGGCCAGCGAGCTCTGGAAACACCATATATTTT	CASSTRDRGPASSGNTIYF
TRBJ1-5	TRBV11-1	TRBD1	.	TGTGCCAGCAGCTCGGACAGGGTTAATCAGCCCCAGCATTTT	CASSSDRVNQPQHF
TRBJ1-5	TRBV5-1	.	.	TGCGCCAGCAGCTTGGTGGTAGGGGTCCAGCCCCAGCATTTT	CASSLVVGVQPQHF
TRBJ1-1	TRBV2	TRBD1	.	TGTGCCAGCAGTGTGGGACAGGGGTACGAGAACACTGAAGCTTTCTTT	CASSVGQGYENTEAFF
TRBJ1-5	TRBV18	.	.	TGTGCCAGCTCAAACGGACTGGGCGGCAATCAGCCCCAGCATTTT	CASSNGLGGNQPQHF
TRBJ2-7	TRBV27	.	.	TGTGCCAGCAACCCCCTTTACGATGGGGTGAGCCCCTACGAGCAGTACTTC	CASNPLYDGVSPYEQYF
TRBJ1-2	TRBV30	.	.	TGTGCCTGGAGCCGGGCCCATTATGGCTACACCTTC	CAWSRAHYGYTF
TRBJ2-7	TRBV11-2	.	.	TGTGCCAGCAGCTTAGTCTCCTACGAGCAGTACTTC	CASSLVSYEQYF
TRBJ2-7	TRBV7-2	.	.	TGTGCCAGCAGCCAGTGGCCCGAGCAGTACTTC	CASSQWPEQYF
TRBJ1-2	TRBV5-1	.	.	TGCGCCAGCAGTCCCCAGGAGGGACGGGATGGCTACACCTTC	CASSPQEGRDGYTF
TRBJ1-5	TRBV30	.	.	TGTGCCTGGAGTGTATCGGGGAATCAGCCCCAGCATTTT	CAWSVSGNQPQHF
TRBJ1-5	TRBV10-2	TRBD1	once	TGCGCCAGCCAGGGACAGAACCCAAATCAGCCCCAGCATTTT	CASQGQNPNQPQHF
TRBJ1-2	TRBV2	.	.	TGTGTCAGCAGTTACCCGACAGGAATACAGGGCTACACCTTC	CVSSYPTGIQGYTF
TRBJ1-1	TRBV18	.	.	TGTGCCAGCTCACCATTAAGGGACACTGAAGCTTTCTTT	CASSPLRDTEAFF
TRBJ2-7	TRBV5-1	TRBD1	.	TGCGCCAGCAGCCCAACAGGGGGATCCTACGAGCAGTACTTC	CASSPTGGSYEQYF
TRBJ2-3	TRBV27	.	.	TGTGCCAGCAGTTCACGACTAGATTTAGTTCACACAGATACGCAGTATTTT	CASSSRLDLVHTDTQYF
TRBJ1-4	TRBV6-4	TRBD1	.	TGTGCCAGCAGCCAGGGGGCAACTAATGAAAAACTGTTTTTT	CASSQGATNEKLFF
TRBJ2-7	TRBV6-5	.	.	TGTGCCAGCAGTCTACAGGGAGGGACTCAGTACGAGCAGTACTTC	CASSLQGGTQYEQYF
TRBJ1-2	TRBV14	.	.	TGTGCCAGCAGCCAAGATTTCGGGGGCTACACCTTC	CASSQDFGGYTF
TRBJ2-1	TRBV4-1	TRBD2	.	TGCGCCAGCAGCCAAACTAGCGGGAGGGGAAATGAGCAGTTCTTC	CASSQTSGRGNEQFF
TRBJ2-5	TRBV7-9	TRBD1	.	TGTGCCAGCAGCTCATCCAAGACAGGGGGCTGGGAGACCCAGTACTTC	CASSSSKTGGWETQYF
TRBJ2-2	TRBV28	TRBD1	.	TGTGCCAGCAGTGGTGGGGGACAGGGGATCGGGGAGCTGTTTTTT	CASSGGGQGIGELFF
TRBJ1-3	TRBV28	.	.	TGTGCCAGCACAGGGACCGGAAACACCATATATTTT	CASTGTGNTIYF
TRBJ1-4	TRBV19	.	.	TGTGCCAGTAGTCCCGGTCCCCACGAAGGATATGAAAAACTGTTTTTT	CASSPGPHEGYEKLFF
TRBJ2-1	TRBV19	TRBD2	.	TGTGCCAGTTCGGGAGGCTCCTACAATGAGCAGTTCTTC	CASSGGSYNEQFF
TRBJ1-1	TRBV4-2	.	.	TGTGCCAGCAAAGGGATTTTTGCGACTGAAGCTTTCTTT	CASKGIFATEAFF
TRBJ2-7	TRBV7-4	TRBD1	.	TGTGCCAGCAGCTTATTCGGGACAGCCGGAAACGAGCAGTACTTC	CASSLFGTAGNEQYF
TRBJ2-7	TRBV19	TRBD1	.	TGTGCCAGTAGTCCCCGACAGGGACCCTACGAGCAGTACTTC	CASSPRQGPYEQYF
TRBJ1-1	TRBV5-4	.	.	TGTGCCAGCAGCTTGGGAATCTCAGACACTGAAGCTTTCTTT	CASSLGISDTEAFF